This T cell receptor beta chain stems from a study of T cells in women clearing cervical HPV infection. Clones were read by immunoSEQ multiplex PCR, and TCRdb kept only the in-frame ones, dropping some. In total, the table holds tens of thousands of clones. In regard to this clone: With the read ending 3 residues before the CDR3 end, the germline J gene is used to fill in that end.

Trimming took off 1 base at V and 4 bases at J, with 13 bases between the two ends. The CDR3 has 15 amino acids. CDR1 SEHNR and CDR2 FQNEAQ come from the germline V gene (reference sequence). This clonotype originated in a woman aged 18 to 75 with a cervical HPV16 infection that either progressed to CIN3+ or cleared (not recorded which). The gene calls are TRBV7-9 and TRBJ1-2; D not certain. Sequenced input: blood buffy coat. The CDR3 protein is CASSLESGSGYGYTF. The CDR3 DNA, read in part, is TGTGCCAGCAGCTTAGAGTCCGGGAGCGGCTATGGC.